The entry that follows covers one T cell receptor beta chain sequence. The data were produced by immunoSEQ multiplex PCR, yet TCRdb's version contains in-frame clones alone and is incomplete. The sample includes about 170,000 clones, 83% seen only once; the top ten take roughly a fifth. CDR3 length: 18 residues. Germline CDR1 and CDR2: MNHEY and SMNVEV (reference sequence). J gave up 1 base and V 8 bases, and 16 bases lay outside the gene matches. This entry is derived from a study of blood T cell repertoires in COVID-19. Across the whole study: Nucleic acid was either cDNA or gDNA, and it came from T cells, B-cell-depleted T cells, or PBMCs.

What was sequenced was peripheral blood. The sequence came from a woman in her sixties or seventies who had recovered from COVID-19. This sequence joins TRBV27 and TRBJ2-7; 11 bases fit TRBD2. The CDR3 coding sequence is TGTGCCAGCCACAAGGGGGCTAGCGGGAGGACCCGTTCCTACGAGCAGTACTTC. It encodes CASHKGASGRTRSYEQYF.